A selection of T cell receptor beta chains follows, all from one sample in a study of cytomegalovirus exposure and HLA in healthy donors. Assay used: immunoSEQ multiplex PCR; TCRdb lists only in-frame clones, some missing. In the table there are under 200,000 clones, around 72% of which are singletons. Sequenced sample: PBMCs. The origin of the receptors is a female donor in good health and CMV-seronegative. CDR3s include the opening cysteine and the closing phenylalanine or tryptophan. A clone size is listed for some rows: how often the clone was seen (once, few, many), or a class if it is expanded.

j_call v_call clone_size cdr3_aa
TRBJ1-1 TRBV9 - CASSVEPGGTGLPEAFF
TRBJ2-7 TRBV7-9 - CASSSGVRGGEQYF
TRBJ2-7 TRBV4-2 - CASSQHRDSDEQYF
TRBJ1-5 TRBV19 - CASSIDRGDNQPQHF
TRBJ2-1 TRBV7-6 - CASSPGLAGGPEQFF
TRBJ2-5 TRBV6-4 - CASSDSAGGMETQYF
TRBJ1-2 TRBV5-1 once CASSREDSGYGYTF
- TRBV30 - CAWSPTTSGYYEQYF
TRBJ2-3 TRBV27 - CASKGHTSADTQYF
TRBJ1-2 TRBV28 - CASSSGQFYGYTF
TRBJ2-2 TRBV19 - CASSIVGVVNTGELFF
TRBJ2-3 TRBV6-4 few CASAATPGTGGTDTQYF
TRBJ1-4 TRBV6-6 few CASRTGSELFF
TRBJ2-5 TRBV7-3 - CASSPGLAGETQYF
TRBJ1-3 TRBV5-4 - CASSSGLSGNTIYF
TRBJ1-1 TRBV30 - CAWRQGASTEAFF
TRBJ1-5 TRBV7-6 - CASSPGQGAWGQPQHF
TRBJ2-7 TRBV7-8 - CASSADRGIGYEQYF
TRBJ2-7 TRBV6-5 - CASSYSARSHEQYF
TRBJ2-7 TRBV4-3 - CASSLGEGDEQYF
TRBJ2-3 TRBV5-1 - CASSLALRETQYF
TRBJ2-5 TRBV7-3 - CASSPGYQETQYF
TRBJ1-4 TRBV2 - CASSEERFSGEKLFF
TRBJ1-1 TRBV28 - CASSPQTGRAAEAFF
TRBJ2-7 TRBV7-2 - CASSWGGSYEQYF
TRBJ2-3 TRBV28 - CASRVGQGSTDTQYF
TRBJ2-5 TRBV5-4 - CASSLSSGRARETQYF
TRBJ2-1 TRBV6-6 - CASRETGTYNEQFF
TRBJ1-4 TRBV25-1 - CASSDPDRGYGGEKLFF
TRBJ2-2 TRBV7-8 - CASSLRVTGELFF
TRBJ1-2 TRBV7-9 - CSSSTPGNGYTF
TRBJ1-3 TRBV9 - CASSGRDSGNTIYF
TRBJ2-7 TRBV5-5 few CASSQITGGGWQYF
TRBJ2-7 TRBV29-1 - CSVRTGASYEQYF
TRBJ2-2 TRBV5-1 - CASTPTGRNTGELFF
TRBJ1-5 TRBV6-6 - CASSPPGTGGNQPQHF
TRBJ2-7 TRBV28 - CASSVSASGPRGSREQYF
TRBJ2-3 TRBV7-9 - CASGSSGATDTQYF